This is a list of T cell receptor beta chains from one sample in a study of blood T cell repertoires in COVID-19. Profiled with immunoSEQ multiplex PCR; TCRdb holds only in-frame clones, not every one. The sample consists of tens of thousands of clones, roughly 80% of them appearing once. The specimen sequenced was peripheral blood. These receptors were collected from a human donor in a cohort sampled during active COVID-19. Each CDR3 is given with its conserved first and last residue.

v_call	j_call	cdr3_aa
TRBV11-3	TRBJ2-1	CASSLRVGTSGGNEQFF
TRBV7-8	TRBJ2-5	CASSLEVRRWGERTEETQYF
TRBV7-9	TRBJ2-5	CASSSRTSRYQETQYF
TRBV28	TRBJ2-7	CASTPGGAVDEQYF
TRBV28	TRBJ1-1	CASGAQGGFWSAFF
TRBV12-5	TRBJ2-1	CASGPSREPLYNEQFF
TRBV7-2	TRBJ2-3	CASSLTGAGGSDTQYF
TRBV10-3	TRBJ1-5	CAISEGTGVGNNQPQHF
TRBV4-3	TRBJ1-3	CASSQIHYKSSGNTIYF
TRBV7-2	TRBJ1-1	CASSLGPSMNTEAFF
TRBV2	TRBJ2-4	CASSHGAGAAARNIQYF
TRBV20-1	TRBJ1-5	CSARLLRAQHF
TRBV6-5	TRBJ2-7	CASTDPGGHYEQYF
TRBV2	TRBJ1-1	CASRAGMNTEAFF
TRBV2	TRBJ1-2	CASKAGDNNVGGYTF
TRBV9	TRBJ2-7	CASSLTSSRNEQYF